Listed below are T cell receptor beta chains from one sample, sequenced in a study of blood T cell repertoires in COVID-19. Some clones are missing from TCRdb's copy, which holds only in-frame ones; the method was immunoSEQ multiplex PCR. The data contain about 220,000 clones, less than 90% of them singletons. Sequencing was carried out using peripheral blood. These receptors originate from a man aged 25 to 40 with active or convalescent COVID-19. The conserved cysteine and the conserved F or W are not part of the CDR3 here. Fields, in order: V gene, CDR3 protein.

>TRBV7-8
ASSLGIVEDTQY
>TRBV2
ASSFGGNQPQH
>TRBV7-9
ASGGRWDTGELF
>TRBV25-1
ASSPRPTGNTEAF
>TRBV18
ASSSAERADTQY
>TRBV9
ASSVSGQGNEKLF
>TRBV27
ASSFSGQSSTDTQY
>TRBV18
ASSPGAPSGNTIY
>TRBV12-3/TRBV12-4
ASSFTGNYGYT
>TRBV4-3
ASSQDEGSTYEQY
>TRBV6-2/TRBV6-3
ASSPTHTGELF
>TRBV12-3/TRBV12-4
ASNLIFSDTQY
>TRBV5-1
ASKKLTSGGANTQY
>TRBV7-9
ASRPGLAGDVYEQY
>TRBV4-1
ASSQEPRIGVYGYT
>TRBV9
ASGGQHTGELF
>TRBV7-8
ASSLGVLTTNSPLH
>TRBV7-2
ASSLLYGAPQH
>TRBV27
ASSLPSRQGWYGYT
>TRBV29-1
SVSRGTEKLF
>TRBV5-1
ASSLRQDNQPQH
>TRBV7-2
ASSWGLAYLEQY
>TRBV30
AWSTGGNIQY
>TRBV7-9
ASSLGDRGRR
>TRBV5-1
ASSSRGGTEAF
>TRBV19
ASSISSGRNYGYT
>TRBV5-1
ASSSGISGGADTQY
>TRBV7-7
ASSLTGAGELF
>TRBV6-1
ASSEEGGTGDIQY
>TRBV19
ASRMGQAGTEAF
>TRBV7-8
ASSLGGASYEQY
>TRBV10-3
AIKPGYEQY
>TRBV3-1/TRBV3-2
ASSQDKREGRYNEQF
>TRBV4-2
ASSQEVQGLTDTQY
>TRBV10-3
AISGLAGANEQF
>TRBV2
ASGRLSGGIYNEQF
>TRBV5-1
ASSLDRENYGYT
>TRBV7-9
ASSSTGAPTDTQY
>TRBV9
ASSVEPGQGRNEQF
>TRBV15
ATSRDADYSNQPQH
>TRBV5-1
ASSSRTGVYEQY
>TRBV7-6
ASSLAGEDEKLF
>TRBV6-5
ASSYATGYRTEAF
>TRBV5-1
ASSRGDHEQF
>TRBV7-9
ASSPMSEQY
>TRBV9
ASSSRTGANYGYT
>TRBV4-3
ASSQDSGNQPQH
>TRBV21-1
ASSVSSGGPGNEQF
>TRBV16
AYERRGTDTQY
>TRBV7-9
ASSPSGPFEAF
>TRBV27
ASSLATGGTNTEAF
>TRBV5-6
ASSLGGPGMGSYEQY
>TRBV28
ASRIGATGANVLT